One and the same sample provided the 30 T cell receptor beta chains below, sequenced in a study of CXCR3-negative and CXCR3-positive naive CD8 T cells. The TRB libraries of cDNA were built by UMI-labeled 5' RACE. TCRdb re-called the 5' RACE reads and gives one entry per CDR3 protein, without DNA. Its listing shows 45,000 to 60,000 distinct CDR3 sequences. Specimen: naive CXCR3- CD8+ T cells from blood. Subset: CD45RO-CCR7+CD27+CD95- naive CD8+ T cells lacking CXCR3 (TNR3-). All receptors come from a human donor in good health. Some clones in this sample may be carry-over from other donors' samples.

The chain employs TRBV27 and TRBJ2-1; TCRdb returns TRBD1, unconfirmable since there is no DNA. The CDR3 consists of 16 residues. Per the germline V gene, CDR1 is MNHEY and CDR2 is SMNVEV (reference sequence). The CDR3 reads CASSLLGDALTSEQFF.

The V and J genes are TRBV20-1 and TRBJ2-7; the TCRdb D gene call, TRBD1, has no DNA to confirm it. The CDR3 runs to 17 residues. CDR1 is DFQATT, CDR2 SNEGSKA, per germline (reference sequence). The CDR3 loop is CSARAENRGTASYEQYF.

Here the CDR3 reads CASSYVRTGASTDTQYF. V gene TRBV28 combines with J gene TRBJ2-3; TCRdb outputs TRBD1, but without DNA this stays unchecked. The germline CDR1 and CDR2 sequences are MDHEN and SYDVKM. The CDR3 length is 17 residues.

This chain links TRBV12-3 or TRBV12-4 with TRBJ2-5; TCRdb's D call of TRBD2 is untestable without DNA. This CDR3 has 13 residues. The CDR3 sequence is CASSPGLAETQYF.

This CDR3 reads CASRASLTGGNQPQHF. The genes are TRBV2 and TRBJ1-5; checking the TCRdb D call of TRBD1 is not possible without DNA. Germline V gene sequence: CDR1 SNHLY, CDR2 FYNNEI. This CDR3 has 16 amino acids.

The rearrangement joins TRBV29-1 to TRBJ2-5; TCRdb gives TRBD1 as the D gene, but with no DNA this cannot be confirmed. This CDR3 comprises 14 residues. Germline CDR1 reads SQVTM; CDR2 reads ANQGSEA. The CDR3 reads CSVEVTGGQETQYF.

The gene calls are TRBV4-3 and TRBJ2-5; TCRdb selects TRBD1, and the lack of DNA leaves this call unchecked. The CDR3 has 17 amino acids. In germline, CDR1 is LGHNA, CDR2 YSLEER. The CDR3 loop is CASSLLLSSGQQETQYF.

According to its frequency, this clonotype is medium-sized. The V and J genes are TRBV7-9 and TRBJ2-2; lacking DNA, the TRBD1 call made by TCRdb goes unchecked. The CDR3 is 17 amino acids. Germline V gives CDR1 SEHNR, CDR2 FQNEAQ (reference sequence). The CDR3: CASNPTTDRANTGELFF.

The chain carries TRBV27 and TRBJ2-7; the TRBD1 assignment by TCRdb is unverifiable without DNA. The CDR3 length is 13 residues. Germline V gene data show CDR1 as MNHEY and CDR2 as SMNVEV (reference sequence). The CDR3 region is CASSRTPTYEQYF.

The V gene is TRBV7-2, the J gene TRBJ2-3; with no DNA, the TCRdb D assignment of TRBD2 cannot be verified. The germline V gene encodes CDR1 SGHTA and CDR2 FQGNSA. The CDR3 contains 19 residues. CDR3 sequence reads: CASSLVPLAGVTSTDTQYF.

This chain's CDR3 is CASSLAGLAGDEQFF. The J gene is TRBJ2-1, the V gene TRBV7-2; there is no DNA to check the TCRdb D call of TRBD2. Germline values: CDR1 SGHTA, CDR2 FQGNSA. This CDR3 has 15 residues.

V is TRBV29-1 and J is TRBJ1-2. Germline V lookup: CDR1 SQVTM, CDR2 ANQGSEA. The CDR3 is made up of 13 amino acids. The CDR3 sequence: CSVYEGPPYGYTF.

V usage is TRBV14 and J usage is TRBJ2-7; TCRdb picks TRBD2, but there is no DNA to check that call. The CDR3 consists of 13 residues. Germline lookup yields CDR1 SGHDN and CDR2 FVKESK. This chain's CDR3 is CASSHGPYYEQYF.

This chain links TRBV11-2 with TRBJ2-7; TCRdb names TRBD1, which stays unverified in the absence of DNA. This CDR3 is built from 15 residues. Germline V gene data show CDR1 as SGHAT and CDR2 as FQNNGV. CDR3 residues: CASRRDPRQDYEQYF.

The chain uses TRBV6-6 and TRBJ2-1; without DNA, the TCRdb call of TRBD1 cannot be checked. The CDR3 has 17 residues. Germline lookup yields CDR1 MNHNY and CDR2 SVGAGI (reference sequence). This chain's CDR3 is CASSPRPTGAKYNEQFF.

This chain links TRBV25-1 with TRBJ1-1; the TCRdb call, TRBD1, lacks DNA for checking. The CDR3 spans 14 residues. Germline V gene sequence: CDR1 MGHDK, CDR2 SYGVNS. CDR3 residues: CASSDLTGDLEAFF. The complete variable domain, with remaining parts taken from reference TRBV25-1 and TRBJ1-1, reads EADIYQTPRYLVIGTGKKITLECSQTMGHDKMYWYQQDPGMELHLIHYSYGVNSTEKGDLSSESTVSRIRTEHFPLTLESARPSHTSQYLCASSDLTGDLEAFFGQGTRLTVV.

This sequence joins TRBV7-3 and TRBJ2-1; TCRdb designates TRBD1, a call that cannot be tested without DNA. The length of the CDR3 is 15 residues. The germline gives CDR1 SGHTA, CDR2 FQGTGA. This CDR3 is CASSLRQGFRYEQFF.

The chain recombines TRBV4-2 with TRBJ2-7; TCRdb reports TRBD1, a call that lacks DNA to check it against. This CDR3 region has 15 residues. Germline CDR1 LGHNA, CDR2 YNFKEQ. CDR3 residues: CASSQERDRNYEQYF.

The chain is built from TRBV11-3 and TRBJ2-7; TCRdb gives TRBD1 as the D gene, but with no DNA this cannot be confirmed. Germline assignment: CDR1 SGHNT and CDR2 YENEEA. CDR3 length: 15 amino acids. CDR3 sequence: CASSFYRGQSYEQYF.

V usage is TRBV7-3 and J usage is TRBJ2-1; the TCRdb call, TRBD1, lacks DNA for checking. Germline V CDR1 and CDR2: SGHTA, FQGTGA. The CDR3 has 17 residues. CDR3 in amino acids: CASSLSPRRGSYNEQFF.

The chain is built from TRBV20-1 and TRBJ1-1; TCRdb's assignment of TRBD1 cannot be checked, as there is no DNA. The CDR3 loop spans 15 amino acids. CDR1 DFQATT and CDR2 SNEGSKA come from the germline V gene (reference sequence). CDR3 region: CSATPPRAVVTEAFF.

This sequence joins TRBV15 and TRBJ2-3; absent DNA, TCRdb's TRBD1 call cannot be checked. The CDR3 loop spans 15 amino acids. The germline V gene has CDR1 LNHNV and CDR2 YYDKDF (reference sequence). The CDR3: CATSSATGRADTQYF.

This chain uses TRBV28 with TRBJ2-2; TCRdb proposes TRBD2, but this gene call is untestable without DNA. CDR1 is MDHEN, CDR2 SYDVKM, per germline. CDR3 length: 15 amino acids. This CDR3 reads CASSFGLAGIGELFF.

The chain carries TRBV29-1 and TRBJ2-7; there is no DNA to check the TCRdb D call of TRBD1. Germline CDR1 reads SQVTM; CDR2 reads ANQGSEA. The CDR3 is 14 amino acids. The CDR3 protein is CSVVSLTGLGEQYF.

This chain uses TRBV12-3 or TRBV12-4 with TRBJ2-5; no DNA is available, so the TRBD2 call from TCRdb remains unchecked. There are 16 residues in the CDR3. The CDR3 here is CASSVGLAGAVGTQYF.

The rearrangement links TRBV7-9 to TRBJ2-5; TCRdb's D gene call, TRBD1, goes unchecked for lack of DNA. The CDR3 spans 15 residues. Looked up from germline, CDR1 is SEHNR and CDR2 is FQNEAQ (reference sequence). This chain's CDR3 is CASSTTGTTWETQYF.

This chain connects TRBV7-9 to TRBJ2-5; TCRdb names TRBD1, which stays unverified in the absence of DNA. CDR1 and CDR2 (germline): SEHNR, FQNEAQ (reference sequence). The length of the CDR3 is 15 residues. The CDR3 sequence is CASSLGTAPQETQYF.

This chain joins TRBV5-6 and TRBJ2-1; TCRdb names TRBD1, which stays unverified in the absence of DNA. Germline V gene sequence: CDR1 SGHDT, CDR2 YYEEEE. CDR3 length: 14 residues. The CDR3: CASSGWDTHNEQFF.

This chain joins TRBV6-6 and TRBJ2-3. There are 14 residues in the CDR3. The germline V gene has CDR1 MNHNY and CDR2 SVGAGI (reference sequence). CDR3 loop: CASSYWSSTDTQYF.

This CDR3 is CASSPMTATDTQYF. The gene calls are TRBV6-6 and TRBJ2-3; checking the TCRdb D call of TRBD1 is not possible without DNA. Per the germline V gene, CDR1 is MNHNY and CDR2 is SVGAGI (reference sequence). This CDR3 contains 14 residues.